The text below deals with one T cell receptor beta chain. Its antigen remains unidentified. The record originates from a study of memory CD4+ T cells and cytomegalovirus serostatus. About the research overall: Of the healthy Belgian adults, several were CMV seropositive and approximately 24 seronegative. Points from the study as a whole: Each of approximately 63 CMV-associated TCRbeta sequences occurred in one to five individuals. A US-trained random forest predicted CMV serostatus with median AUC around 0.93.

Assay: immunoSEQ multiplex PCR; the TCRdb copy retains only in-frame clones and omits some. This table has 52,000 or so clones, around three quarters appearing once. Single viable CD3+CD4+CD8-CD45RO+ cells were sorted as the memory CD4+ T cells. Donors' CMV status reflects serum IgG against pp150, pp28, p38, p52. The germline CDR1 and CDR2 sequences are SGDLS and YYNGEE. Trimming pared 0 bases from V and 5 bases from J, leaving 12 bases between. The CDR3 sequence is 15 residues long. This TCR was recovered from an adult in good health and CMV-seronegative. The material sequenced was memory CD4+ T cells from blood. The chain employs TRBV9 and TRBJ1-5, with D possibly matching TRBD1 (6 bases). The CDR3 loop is CASSVEPGVDQPQHF. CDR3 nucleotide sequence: TGTGCCAGCAGCGTAGAGCCAGGGGTAGATCAGCCCCAGCATTTT.